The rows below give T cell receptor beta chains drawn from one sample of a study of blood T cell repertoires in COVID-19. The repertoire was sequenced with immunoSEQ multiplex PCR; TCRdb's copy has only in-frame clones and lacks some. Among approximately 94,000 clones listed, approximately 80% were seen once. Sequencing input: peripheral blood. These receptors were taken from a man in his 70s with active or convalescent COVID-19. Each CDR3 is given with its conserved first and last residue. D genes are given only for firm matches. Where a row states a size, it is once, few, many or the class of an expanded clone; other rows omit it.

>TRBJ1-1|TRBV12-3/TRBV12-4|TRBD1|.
CATKTGAHTEAFF
TGTGCCACCAAGACAGGGGCACACACTGAAGCTTTCTTT
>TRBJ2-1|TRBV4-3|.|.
CASSQDSGPYNEQFF
TGCGCCAGCAGCCAAGACAGCGGGCCATACAATGAGCAGTTCTTC
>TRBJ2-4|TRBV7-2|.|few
CASSFAGGIAKNIQYF
TGTGCCAGCAGCTTCGCCGGGGGTATAGCCAAAAACATTCAGTACTTC
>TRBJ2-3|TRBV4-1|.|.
CASSQDQSGSGTDTQYF
TGCGCCAGCAGCCAAGATCAATCCGGGAGCGGCACAGATACGCAGTATTTT
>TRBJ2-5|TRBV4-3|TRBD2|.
CASSQGTSGSEQETQYF
TGCGCCAGCAGCCAAGGGACTAGCGGGAGTGAGCAAGAGACCCAGTACTTC
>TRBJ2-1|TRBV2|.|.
CASSETGYNEQFF
TGTGCCAGCAGTGAGACAGGCTACAATGAGCAGTTCTTC
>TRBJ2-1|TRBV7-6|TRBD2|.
CASSSRTSGSTYNEQFF
TGTGCCAGCAGCTCCCGGACTAGCGGGAGCACCTACAATGAGCAGTTCTTC
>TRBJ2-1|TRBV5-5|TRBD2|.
CASSLAAGVGSEQFF
TGTGCCAGCAGCTTGGCCGCGGGAGTTGGTAGTGAGCAGTTCTTC
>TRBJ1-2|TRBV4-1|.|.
CASSQWQGLGYTF
TGCGCCAGCAGCCAATGGCAGGGGCTCGGCTACACCTTC
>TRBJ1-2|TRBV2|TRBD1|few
CASSESVGGEGYGYTF
TGTGCCAGCAGTGAATCTGTAGGGGGCGAAGGCTATGGCTACACCTTC
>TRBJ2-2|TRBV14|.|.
CASSQARAAGELFF
TGTGCCAGCAGCCAAGCCAGGGCCGCCGGGGAGCTGTTTTTT
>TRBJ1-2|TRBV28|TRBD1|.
CASSFPEGTGNYGYTF
TGTGCCAGCAGTTTCCCGGAGGGGACAGGGAACTATGGCTACACCTTC
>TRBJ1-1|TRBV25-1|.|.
CASSGLEGANTEAFF
TGTGCCAGCAGTGGGCTGGAGGGCGCGAACACTGAAGCTTTCTTT
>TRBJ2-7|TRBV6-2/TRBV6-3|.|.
CASSDIGGWESYEQYF
TGTGCCAGCAGTGACATTGGAGGGTGGGAGTCCTACGAGCAGTACTTC
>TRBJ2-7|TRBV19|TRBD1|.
CASRQNWDSLGEQYF
TGTGCCAGTAGACAAAACTGGGACAGTTTGGGCGAGCAGTACTTC
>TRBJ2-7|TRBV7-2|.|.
CASSLAFEREQYF
TGTGCCAGCAGCTTAGCTTTCGAGCGCGAGCAGTACTTC
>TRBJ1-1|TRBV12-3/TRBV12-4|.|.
CASSKDREAFF
TGTGCCAGCAGTAAGGACAGAGAAGCTTTCTTT
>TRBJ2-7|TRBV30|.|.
CAWSRNGLSYEQYF
TGTGCCTGGAGTCGTAATGGACTCTCCTACGAGCAGTACTTC